This T cell receptor beta chain stems from a study of T cells in Graves' hyperthyroidism and ophthalmopathy. Authors of the study amplified TCR beta CDR3 regions from RNA transcripts. TCR CDR3 underwent first-round RT-PCR with the HTBI primer set. TCRdb analysed the multiplex PCR reads with MiXCR anew, one entry per CDR3 protein. Found here are approximately 690,000 distinct CDR3 sequences, roughly 15% of them singletons; the top ten hold roughly an eighth. There are many counts of this clonotype. The CDR3 contains 18 residues. Trimming took off 2 bases at V and 3 bases at J, with 20 bases between the two ends. Looked up from germline, CDR1 is SGHTA and CDR2 is FQGTGA.

The sequence derives from a woman aged 50 to 60 with Graves' ophthalmopathy. The source material was blood. This rearrangement joins TRBV7-3 to TRBJ2-4; D call uncertain. The CDR3 nucleotides read TGTGCCAGCAGCTTAGCTAACGACTGGGTAAATGACAAAAACATTCAGTACTTC. Encoded protein: CASSLANDWVNDKNIQYF.